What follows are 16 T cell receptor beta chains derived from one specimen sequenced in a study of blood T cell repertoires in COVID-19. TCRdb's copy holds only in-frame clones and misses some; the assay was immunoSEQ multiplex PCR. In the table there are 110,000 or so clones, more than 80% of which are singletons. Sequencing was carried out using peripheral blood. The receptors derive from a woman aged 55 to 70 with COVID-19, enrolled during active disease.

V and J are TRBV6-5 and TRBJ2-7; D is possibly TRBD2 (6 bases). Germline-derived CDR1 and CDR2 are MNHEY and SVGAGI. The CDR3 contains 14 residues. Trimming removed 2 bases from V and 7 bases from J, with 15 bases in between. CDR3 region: CASSYGGAQGEQYF. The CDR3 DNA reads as TGTGCCAGCAGTTACGGCGGGGCCCAAGGGGAGCAGTACTTC.

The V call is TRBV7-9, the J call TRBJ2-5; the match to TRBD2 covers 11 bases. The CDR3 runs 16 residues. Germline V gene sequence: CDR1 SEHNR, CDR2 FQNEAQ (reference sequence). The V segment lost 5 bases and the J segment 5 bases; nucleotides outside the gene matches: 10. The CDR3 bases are TGTGCCAGCAGCCCGCCGTTTCGGACTAGCGGGGAGACCCAGTACTTC. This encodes CASSPPFRTSGETQYF.

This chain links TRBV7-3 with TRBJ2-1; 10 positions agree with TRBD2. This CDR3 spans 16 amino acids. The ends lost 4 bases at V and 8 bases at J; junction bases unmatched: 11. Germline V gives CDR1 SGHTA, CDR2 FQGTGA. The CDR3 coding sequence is TGTGCCAGCAGCTCGAGGAGCGGGGGGGCTGTTTATGAGCAGTTCTTC. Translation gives CASSSRSGGAVYEQFF.

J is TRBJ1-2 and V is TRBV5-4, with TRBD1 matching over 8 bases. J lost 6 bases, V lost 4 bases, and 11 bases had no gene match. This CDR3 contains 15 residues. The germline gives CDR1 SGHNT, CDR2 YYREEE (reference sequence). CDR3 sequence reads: CASSDYRTGGHGYTF. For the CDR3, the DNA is TGTGCCAGCAGCGATTACCGAACAGGGGGTCATGGCTACACCTTC.

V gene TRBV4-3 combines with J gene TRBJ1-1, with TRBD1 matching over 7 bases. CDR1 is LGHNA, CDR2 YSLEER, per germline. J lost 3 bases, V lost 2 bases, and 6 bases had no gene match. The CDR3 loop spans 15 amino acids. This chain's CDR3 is CASSQPDRADTEAFF. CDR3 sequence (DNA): TGCGCCAGCAGCCAACCTGACAGGGCGGACACTGAAGCTTTCTTT.

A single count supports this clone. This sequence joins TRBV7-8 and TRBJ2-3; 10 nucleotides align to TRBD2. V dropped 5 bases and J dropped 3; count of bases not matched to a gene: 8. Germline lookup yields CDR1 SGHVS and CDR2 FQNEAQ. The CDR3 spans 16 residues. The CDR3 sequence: CASSPRAGGRTDTQYF. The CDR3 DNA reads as TGTGCCAGCAGCCCACGAGCGGGGGGGCGAACAGATACGCAGTATTTT.

This chain's CDR3 is CASSSMTGGLYGYTF. In DNA form, the CDR3 reads TGTGCCAGCAGCTCCATGACAGGGGGCCTCTATGGCTACACCTTC. V and J are TRBV7-9 and TRBJ1-2; 10 positions agree with TRBD1. This CDR3 contains 15 residues. J lost 4 bases, V lost 4 bases, and 6 bases had no gene match. Germline V gene sequence: CDR1 SEHNR, CDR2 FQNEAQ (reference sequence).

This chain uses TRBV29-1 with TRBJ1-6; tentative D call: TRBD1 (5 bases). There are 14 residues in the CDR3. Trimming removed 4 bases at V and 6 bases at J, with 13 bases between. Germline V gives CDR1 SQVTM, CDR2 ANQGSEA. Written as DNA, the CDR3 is TGCAGCGTTGCCGTGACAGTGGGTAATTCACCCCTCCACTTT. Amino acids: CSVAVTVGNSPLHF.

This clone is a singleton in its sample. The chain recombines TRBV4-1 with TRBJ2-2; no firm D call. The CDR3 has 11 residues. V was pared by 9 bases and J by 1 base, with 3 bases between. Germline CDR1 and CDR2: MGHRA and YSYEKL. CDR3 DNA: TGCGCCAGTCGGAACACCGGGGAGCTGTTTTTT. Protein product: CASRNTGELFF.

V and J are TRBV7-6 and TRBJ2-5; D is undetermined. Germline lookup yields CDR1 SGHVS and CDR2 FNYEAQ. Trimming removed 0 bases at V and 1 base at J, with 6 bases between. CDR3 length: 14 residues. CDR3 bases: TGTGCCAGCAGCTTAGCGACACTCCAAGAGACCCAGTACTTC. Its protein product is CASSLATLQETQYF.

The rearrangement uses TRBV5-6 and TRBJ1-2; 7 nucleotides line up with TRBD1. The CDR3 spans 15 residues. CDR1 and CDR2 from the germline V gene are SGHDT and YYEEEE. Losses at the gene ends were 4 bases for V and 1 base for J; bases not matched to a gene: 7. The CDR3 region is CASSPGTANNYGYTF. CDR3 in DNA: TGTGCCAGCAGCCCCGGGACAGCGAATAACTATGGCTACACCTTC.

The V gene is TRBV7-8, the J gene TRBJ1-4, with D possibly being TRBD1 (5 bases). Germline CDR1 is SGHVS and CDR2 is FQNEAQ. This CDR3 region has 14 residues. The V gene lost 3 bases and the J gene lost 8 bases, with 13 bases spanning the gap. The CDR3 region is CASSLSQENEKLFF. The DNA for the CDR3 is TGTGCCAGCAGCTTGTCACAGGAAAACGAAAAACTGTTTTTT. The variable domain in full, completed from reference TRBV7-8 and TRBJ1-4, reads GAGVSQSPRYKVAKRGQDVALRCDPISGHVSLFWYQQALGQGPEFLTYFQNEAQLDKSGLPSDRFFAERPEGSVSTLKIQRTQQEDSAVYLCASSLSQENEKLFFGSGTQLSVL.

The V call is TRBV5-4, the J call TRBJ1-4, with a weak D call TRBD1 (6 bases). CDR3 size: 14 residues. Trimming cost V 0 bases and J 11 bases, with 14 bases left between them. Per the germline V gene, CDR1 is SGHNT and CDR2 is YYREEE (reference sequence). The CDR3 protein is CASSLALQGHKLFF. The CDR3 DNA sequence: TGTGCCAGCAGCTTGGCCTTACAGGGCCACAAACTGTTTTTT.

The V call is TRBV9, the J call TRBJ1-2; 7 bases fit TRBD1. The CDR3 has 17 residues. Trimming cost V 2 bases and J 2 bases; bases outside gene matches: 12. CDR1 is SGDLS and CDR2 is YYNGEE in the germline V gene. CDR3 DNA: TGTGCCAGCAGCGTTCCAAAAGACAGGGCTTTCAACTATGGCTACACCTTC. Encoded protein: CASSVPKDRAFNYGYTF.

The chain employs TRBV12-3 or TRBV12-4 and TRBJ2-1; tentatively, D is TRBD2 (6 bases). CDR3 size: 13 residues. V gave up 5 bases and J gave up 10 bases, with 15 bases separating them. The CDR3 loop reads CASSMGLLKEQFF. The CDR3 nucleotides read TGTGCCAGCAGTATGGGACTCCTCAAGGAGCAGTTCTTC.

The chain's CDR3 is CASSDGRRGDEQFF. The DNA of the CDR3 is TGCGCCAGCAGTGATGGTCGACGGGGGGATGAGCAGTTCTTC. This chain joins TRBV10-2 and TRBJ2-1; 7 nucleotides line up with TRBD2. The V gene end was trimmed by 3 bases and the J gene end by 8 bases; junction bases not matched to a gene: 7. This CDR3 contains 14 residues. Looked up from germline, CDR1 is WSHSY and CDR2 is SAAADI.